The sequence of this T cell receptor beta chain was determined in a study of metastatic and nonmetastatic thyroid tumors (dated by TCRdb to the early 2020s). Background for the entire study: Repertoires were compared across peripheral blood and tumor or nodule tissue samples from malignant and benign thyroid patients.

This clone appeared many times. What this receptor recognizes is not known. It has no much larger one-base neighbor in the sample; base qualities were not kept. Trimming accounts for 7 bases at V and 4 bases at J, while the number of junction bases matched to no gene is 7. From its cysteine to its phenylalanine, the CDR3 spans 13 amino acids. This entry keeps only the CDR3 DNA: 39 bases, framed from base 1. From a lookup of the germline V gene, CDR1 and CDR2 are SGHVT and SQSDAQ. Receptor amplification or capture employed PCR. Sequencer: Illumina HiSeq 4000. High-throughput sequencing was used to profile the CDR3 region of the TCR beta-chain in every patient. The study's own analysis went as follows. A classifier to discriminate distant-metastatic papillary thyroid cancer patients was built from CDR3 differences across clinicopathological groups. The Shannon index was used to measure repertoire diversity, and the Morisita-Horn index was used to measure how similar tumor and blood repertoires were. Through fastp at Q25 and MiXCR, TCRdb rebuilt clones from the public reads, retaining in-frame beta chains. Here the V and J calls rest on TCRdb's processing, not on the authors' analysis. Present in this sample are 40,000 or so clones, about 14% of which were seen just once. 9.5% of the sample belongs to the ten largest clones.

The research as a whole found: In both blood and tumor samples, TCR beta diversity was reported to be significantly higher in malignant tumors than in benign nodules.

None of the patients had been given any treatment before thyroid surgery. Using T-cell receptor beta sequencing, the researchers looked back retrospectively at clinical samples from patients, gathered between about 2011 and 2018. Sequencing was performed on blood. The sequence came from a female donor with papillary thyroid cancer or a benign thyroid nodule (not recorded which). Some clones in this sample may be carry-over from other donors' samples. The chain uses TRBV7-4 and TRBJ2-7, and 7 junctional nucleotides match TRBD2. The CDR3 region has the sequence CASTCGGSYEQYF. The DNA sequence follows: TGTGCCAGCACCTGTGGCGGGAGTTACGAGCAGTACTTC. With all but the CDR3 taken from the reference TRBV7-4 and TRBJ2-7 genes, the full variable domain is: GAGVSQSPRYKVAKRGRDVALRCDSISGHVTLYWYRQTLGQGSEVLTYSQSDAQRDKSGRPSGRFSAERPERSVSTLKIQRTEQGDSAVYLCASTCGGSYEQYFGPGTRLTVT.